A single sample is the source of the 24 T cell receptor beta chains below, sequenced in a study of T cell responses to AZD1222 COVID-19 vaccine. Measured with immunoSEQ multiplex PCR; TCRdb has only the in-frame clones, and not every one. The sample lists some 130,000 clones; 80% to 95% were seen once. The source material was peripheral blood, sampled 28 days after the second AZD1222 dose. These receptors were obtained from an adult who received the AZD1222 COVID-19 vaccine.

The rearrangement uses TRBV2 and TRBJ2-1; 8 bases are shared with TRBD2. Germline CDR1 SNHLY, CDR2 FYNNEI. This CDR3 is built from 15 residues. Trimming removed 6 bases from V and 2 bases from J; junction bases left unmatched: 6. The CDR3 DNA reads as TGTGCCAGCAGGGCCCGGCGGGGGGCCTACAATGAGCAGTTCTTC. Translation: CASRARRGAYNEQFF.

The chain is built from TRBV5-1 and TRBJ1-2; D uncertain. V dropped 5 bases and J dropped 2 bases, with 10 bases sitting between them. CDR1 SGHRS and CDR2 YFSETQ come from the germline V gene. This CDR3 region has 13 residues. The CDR3 coding sequence is TGCGCCAGCAGAGGAAGGGAAAACTATGGCTACACCTTC. Translated, it gives CASRGRENYGYTF.

V gene TRBV4-2 combines with J gene TRBJ1-1, with 8 positions matching TRBD1. Trimming cost V 4 bases and J 5 bases; bases outside gene matches: 3. The length of the CDR3 is 13 residues. The germline gives CDR1 LGHNA, CDR2 YNFKEQ. The DNA for the CDR3 is TGTGCCAGCAGCCCGGACAGGGAAACTGAAGCTTTCTTT. Its translation: CASSPDRETEAFF.

The chain uses TRBV12-5 and TRBJ2-1; D is possibly TRBD2 (5 bases). This CDR3 comprises 17 residues. Between the trimmed V and J ends, which lost 6 bases and 0 bases, there was a span of 18 bases. The germline V gene encodes CDR1 LGHNT and CDR2 FRNRAP. The CDR3 DNA sequence: TGTGCTAGTGGCCCCCCGGTAAGAGGGAGCTCCTACAATGAGCAGTTCTTC. It translates to CASGPPVRGSSYNEQFF. The entire variable domain, with the rest obtained from reference TRBV12-5 and TRBJ2-1, is as follows: DARVTQTPRHKVTEMGQEVTMRCQPILGHNTVFWYRQTMMQGLELLAYFRNRAPLDDSGMPKDRFSAEMPDATLATLKIQPSEPRDSAVYFCASGPPVRGSSYNEQFFGPGTRLTVL.

This clone was found a few times. The gene calls are TRBV28 and TRBJ2-2, with TRBD2 identical over 8 bases. In germline, CDR1 is MDHEN, CDR2 SYDVKM. Losses at the gene ends were 1 base for V and 5 bases for J; bases not matched to a gene: 3. The CDR3 spans 15 residues. Here the CDR3 reads CASSLSSGGTGELFF. The CDR3 DNA reads as TGTGCCAGCAGTTTATCGAGCGGGGGAACCGGGGAGCTGTTTTTT.

The chain recombines TRBV7-9 with TRBJ2-1; 7 positions agree with TRBD1. CDR3 length equals 19 residues. With V trimmed by 2 bases and J by 6 bases, 19 bases remained unmatched. The germline V gene encodes CDR1 SEHNR and CDR2 FQNEAQ (reference sequence). The CDR3 bases are TGTGCCAGCAGCTTAAGGAGGACAGGAACGTTGCCGAGTCTCAATGAGCAGTTCTTC. This sequence encodes CASSLRRTGTLPSLNEQFF.

The table lists this clone with a count of one. At one of its ends the junction is not consistent with the germline gene, which may arise from a read error. CDR3 coding DNA: TGTGCCAGCAGCTTTGGGACAGTTTCTAAGTATGGCTACACCTTC. Protein: CASSFGTVSKYGYTF. This sequence joins TRBV13 and TRBJ1-2; 7 bases are shared with TRBD1. Germline CDR1 is PRHDT and CDR2 is FYEKMQ (reference sequence). The CDR3 runs to 15 residues.

This chain uses TRBV19 with TRBJ1-1, with TRBD1 as a possible D gene (5 bases). CDR1 and CDR2 (germline): LNHDA, SQIVND (reference sequence). This CDR3 comprises 15 residues. Trimming took off 3 bases at V and 5 bases at J, with 16 bases between the two ends. The CDR3 DNA follows: TGTGCCAGTAGTATTAAGATTTGGGGACCGACTGAAGCTTTCTTT. It codes for CASSIKIWGPTEAFF.

This rearrangement joins TRBV18 to TRBJ2-3; a possible D gene is TRBD1 (8 bases). The germline V and J ends were trimmed by 3 bases and 3 bases, with 37 bases remaining between them. This CDR3 is 23 amino acids long. CDR1 KGHSH and CDR2 LQKENI come from the germline V gene. The CDR3 DNA reads as TGTGCCAGCTCACCCAAGTCAGGGGGCGGGGGACGCTACCCCAAGTTGGGTACAGATACGCAGTATTTT. It specifies CASSPKSGGGGRYPKLGTDTQYF.

The chain is built from TRBV7-2 and TRBJ2-7, with D possibly TRBD1 on 8 matching bases. The CDR3 spans 18 residues. In germline, CDR1 is SGHTA, CDR2 FQGNSA. V lost 5 bases and J lost 6, with 29 bases in between. The CDR3 is CASSRNGGQGAGEIEQYF. The CDR3 coding sequence is TGTGCCAGCAGCCGTAACGGAGGCCAGGGGGCGGGGGAGATCGAGCAGTACTTC.

The chain employs TRBV27 and TRBJ1-1; D is possibly TRBD1 (6 bases). The CDR3 is 15 residues long. The V gene lost 3 bases and the J gene lost 5 bases, with 16 bases spanning the gap. Germline V gene sequence: CDR1 MNHEY, CDR2 SMNVEV (reference sequence). The CDR3 reads CASSLRTARRTEAFF. CDR3 nucleotides: TGTGCCAGCAGTTTGAGGACAGCCAGGAGGACTGAAGCTTTCTTT.

This chain uses TRBV11-2 with TRBJ1-3; D may be TRBD1 (6 bases). Trimming stripped 2 bases from V and 5 bases from J, with 16 bases between. Germline V gene sequence: CDR1 SGHAT, CDR2 FQNNGV. The CDR3 contains 16 residues. CDR3 sequence: CASSLIRGHLRNTIYF. CDR3 sequence (DNA): TGTGCCAGCAGCTTAATCAGGGGACATTTAAGAAACACCATATATTTT.

This chain joins TRBV7-9 and TRBJ1-1; a weak D match, TRBD1 (5 bases). The CDR3 contains 14 residues. Germline CDR1 and CDR2: SEHNR and FQNEAQ (reference sequence). Between the trimmed V and J ends, which lost 5 bases and 5 bases, there was a span of 15 bases. The CDR3 is CASSPGPGGTEAFF. CDR3 bases: TGTGCCAGCAGCCCGGGACCCGGAGGGACTGAAGCTTTCTTT.

The chain joins TRBV3-1 (or the pseudogene TRBV3-2) to TRBJ1-3, with unresolved D. V was pared by 6 bases and J by 3 bases, with 12 bases between. From germline, CDR1 is LGHDT and CDR2 YNNKEL (reference sequence). The CDR3 loop spans 14 amino acids. The chain's CDR3 is CASSFRVGGNTIYF. The DNA of the CDR3 is TGTGCCAGCAGTTTCCGGGTCGGTGGAAACACCATATATTTT.

The chain recombines TRBV10-3 with TRBJ2-2; no definite D call. Germline V gene sequence: CDR1 ENHRY, CDR2 SYGVKD. The CDR3 loop spans 14 amino acids. The V gene lost 6 bases and the J gene lost 0 bases, with 8 bases spanning the gap. The CDR3 DNA sequence: TGTGCCATCAGGGGTCTTACGAACACCGGGGAGCTGTTTTTT. It encodes CAIRGLTNTGELFF.

This sequence joins TRBV11-3 and TRBJ2-3; D is ambiguous. Germline CDR1 and CDR2: SGHNT and YENEEA. V was cut by 5 bases and J by 6 bases, with 12 bases left in between. This CDR3 has 13 residues. This chain's CDR3 is CASSPPIYDTQYF. CDR3 DNA sequence: TGTGCCAGCAGCCCCCCCATCTACGATACGCAGTATTTT.

This clone has a handful of counts. The V and J genes are TRBV5-1 and TRBJ1-5; possible D gene TRBD1, 5 bases. The CDR3 totals 14 residues. V was shortened by 2 bases and J by 5 bases, with 11 bases between the two germline ends. Germline V gene lookup returns CDR1 SGHRS and CDR2 YFSETQ. The CDR3: CASSLGEPHQPQHF. As DNA, the CDR3 is TGCGCCAGCAGCTTAGGGGAGCCCCATCAGCCCCAGCATTTT.

The chain is built from TRBV20-1 and TRBJ1-1; D might be TRBD1 (5 bases). V was trimmed by 3 bases and J by 1 base, leaving 9 bases between them. There are 13 residues in the CDR3. Germline V gene lookup returns CDR1 DFQATT and CDR2 SNEGSKA (reference sequence). DNA of the CDR3: TGCAGTGCTAGTTCGGGGGGGAACACTGAAGCTTTCTTT. Its translation is CSASSGGNTEAFF.

V gene TRBV2 combines with J gene TRBJ2-5; 12 bases align to TRBD2. V was pared by 6 bases and J by 1 base, with 3 bases of the junction left unmatched. Germline CDR1 SNHLY, CDR2 FYNNEI. The CDR3 is 15 residues long. The CDR3 sequence: CASSRLAGAQETQYF. CDR3 nucleotide sequence: TGTGCCAGCAGCCGACTAGCGGGGGCCCAAGAGACCCAGTACTTC.

This chain uses TRBV19 with TRBJ2-1; the D is unclear. CDR1 and CDR2 from the germline V gene are LNHDA and SQIVND (reference sequence). V was cut by 2 bases and J by 4 bases, with 3 bases left in between. The CDR3 is 12 amino acids. In DNA form, the CDR3 reads TGTGCCAGTAGTATAAAATACAATGAGCAGTTCTTC. This translates into CASSIKYNEQFF.

The chain uses TRBV29-1 and TRBJ1-1; the D is unclear. The germline CDR1 and CDR2 sequences are SQVTM and ANQGSEA. The CDR3 has 12 amino acids. V was trimmed by 1 base and J by 5 bases, leaving 8 bases between them. The CDR3 loop is CSVEGEWTEAFF. The CDR3 nucleotides read TGCAGCGTTGAAGGGGAGTGGACTGAAGCTTTCTTT.

V gene TRBV29-1 combines with J gene TRBJ1-1; 7 bases are a match to TRBD1. The CDR3 runs 15 residues. The V gene's germline CDR1 is SQVTM and CDR2 ANQGSEA. V dropped 7 bases and J dropped 1; count of bases not matched to a gene: 12. The CDR3 reads CSGRIAGTANTEAFF. The CDR3 DNA reads as TGCAGCGGACGGATTGCCGGGACAGCGAACACTGAAGCTTTCTTT.

The rearrangement uses TRBV27 and TRBJ2-2; the D is unclear. Germline lookup yields CDR1 MNHEY and CDR2 SMNVEV (reference sequence). The CDR3 is 15 residues long. V was trimmed by 3 bases and J by 4 bases, leaving 12 bases between them. Here the CDR3 DNA reads TGTGCCAGCAGTTTTAATTGGTTGGGCACCGGGGAGCTGTTTTTT. The encoded protein is CASSFNWLGTGELFF.

This clone was recorded only once. The V gene is TRBV7-3, the J gene TRBJ1-1; D perhaps matches TRBD1 (5 bases). Germline values: CDR1 SGHTA, CDR2 FQGTGA. V shed 5 bases and J shed 7 bases, with 11 bases lying between them. CDR3 length: 12 residues. CDR3 nucleotide sequence: TGTGCCAGCAGCCTGGGGGGTGGTGAAGCTTTCTTT. Translating gives CASSLGGGEAFF.